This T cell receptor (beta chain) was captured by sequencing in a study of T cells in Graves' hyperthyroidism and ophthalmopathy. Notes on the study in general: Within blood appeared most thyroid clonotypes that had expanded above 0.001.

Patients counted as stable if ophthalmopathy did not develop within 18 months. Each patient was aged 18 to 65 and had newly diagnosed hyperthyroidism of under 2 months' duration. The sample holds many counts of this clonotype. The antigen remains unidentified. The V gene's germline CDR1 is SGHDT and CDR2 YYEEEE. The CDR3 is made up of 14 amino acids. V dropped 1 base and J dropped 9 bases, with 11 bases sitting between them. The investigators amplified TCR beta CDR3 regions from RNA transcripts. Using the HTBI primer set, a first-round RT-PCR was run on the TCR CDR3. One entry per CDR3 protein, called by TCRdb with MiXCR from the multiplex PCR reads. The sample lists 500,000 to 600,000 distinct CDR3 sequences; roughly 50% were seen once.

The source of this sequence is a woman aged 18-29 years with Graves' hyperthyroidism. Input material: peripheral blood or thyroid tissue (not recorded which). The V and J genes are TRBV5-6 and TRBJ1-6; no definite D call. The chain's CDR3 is CASSLPYLGSPLHF. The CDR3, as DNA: TGTGCCAGCAGCTTGCCATACCTTGGTTCACCCCTCCACTTT.